Many counts were recorded for the clone carrying this T cell receptor beta chain. Its antigen is currently unknown. Separate cDNA molecules each had unique molecular identifiers attached to them. TCRdb redid the calling of the 5' RACE reads with MiXCR, one entry per CDR3 protein. The table records 30,000 to 35,000 distinct CDR3 sequences, 4.5% to 6% of them present only once. This specimen belongs to a study of early T cells in non-severe SARS-CoV-2 infection. Study-wide background: Sequenced material consisted of bulk RNA (from unsorted whole blood), and chains were unpaired.

Study-level points and caveats: Lookups in VDJdb leaned toward anti-spike CD8 responses and missed private and CD4 specificities.

V shed 3 bases and J shed 0 bases, with 10 bases lying between them. The germline gives CDR1 SGHDN, CDR2 FVKESK. The CDR3 sequence is 15 residues long. The sample consisted of whole blood. The rearrangement links TRBV14 to TRBJ2-3; D gene unclear. This receptor was obtained from an adult who was a healthcare worker with PCR-confirmed SARS-CoV-2 infection or an uninfected control (not recorded which). DNA for the CDR3: TGTGCCAGCAGCCAGGGCAGAATTAGCACAGATACGCAGTATTTT. It translates to CASSQGRISTDTQYF. Using reference TRBV14 and TRBJ2-3 for the parts outside the CDR3, the full variable domain is EAGVTQFPSHSVIEKGQTVTLRCDPISGHDNLYWYRRVMGKEIKFLLHFVKESKQDESGMPNNRFLAERTGGTYSTLKVQPAELEDSGVYFCASSQGRISTDTQYFGPGTRLTVL.